This T cell receptor beta chain derives from a study of cytomegalovirus exposure and HLA in healthy donors. TCRdb keeps only in-frame clones here, not all; method: immunoSEQ multiplex PCR. The sample comprises about 110,000 clones, under 85% of which are singletons, and 3% to 3.5% rests with the top ten. The sample comprised PBMCs. The origin of this receptor is a woman aged 18-29 years in good health and CMV-seronegative.

CDR3 coding DNA: TGCGCCAGCAGCCAAGGGGCTAGGGGGGGGGCGGGGAATGAGCAGTTCTTC. Protein sequence: CASSQGARGGAGNEQFF. The chain is built from TRBV4-1 and TRBJ2-1, with TRBD2 as a possible D gene (7 bases). The ends were cut back, 1 base at V and 7 bases at J, with 20 bases in the middle. This CDR3 has 17 amino acids. Germline CDR1 and CDR2: MGHRA and YSYEKL.